This T cell receptor (beta chain) was retrieved from a study of T-cell reconstitution after alpha-beta-depleted transplantation in children. This CDR3 is 15 amino acids long. Per the germline V gene, CDR1 is SGHAT and CDR2 is FQNNGV. V lost 2 bases, J lost 0 bases, and 11 bases lay in between. Preparation of the TCRbeta library used unique molecular identifiers. A single record per CDR3 protein comes from TCRdb applying MiXCR to the PCR reads. Altogether some 80,000 distinct CDR3 sequences are present, 15% to 20% being singletons, with the ten largest covering 51%. The TCR originated in a male patient aged 2 to 10 who had a stem cell transplant for acute lymphoblastic leukemia, so the T cells may come from the graft donor. Material: PBMCs, mostly from graft donor cells, obtained 360 days after TCRalphabeta/CD19-depleted stem cell transplant. The genes are TRBV11-2 and TRBJ2-7; D uncertain. Here the CDR3 reads CASSLPGWSSYEQYF. CDR3 sequence (DNA): TGTGCCAGCAGCTTACCCGGGTGGAGCTCCTACGAGCAGTACTTC.